Listed here are 18 T cell receptor beta chains from one sample, sequenced in a study of cytomegalovirus exposure and HLA in healthy donors. The PCR had 60 Vbeta and 13 Jbeta primers. The data were produced by immunoSEQ multiplex PCR, yet TCRdb's version contains in-frame clones alone and is incomplete. The data contain roughly 150,000 clones, 60% to 80% of them seen just once; the ten biggest clones take up around 2%. Material for sequencing was PBMCs. All receptors come from a man aged 25 to 40 in good health and CMV-seronegative.

The V and J genes are TRBV2 and TRBJ2-3; tentatively, D is TRBD2 (7 bases). The length of the CDR3 is 14 residues. V was shortened by 8 bases and J by 2 bases, with 14 bases between the two germline ends. The germline V gene encodes CDR1 SNHLY and CDR2 FYNNEI. Written as DNA, the CDR3 is TGTGCCAGCGGGGGGGCCTCTCACACAGATACGCAGTATTTT. It specifies CASGGASHTDTQYF.

The J gene is TRBJ2-1, the V gene TRBV27; 13 bases are a match to TRBD2. The CDR3 runs 20 residues. The ends lost 0 bases at V and 6 bases at J; junction bases unmatched: 14. CDR1 and CDR2 from the germline V gene are MNHEY and SMNVEV (reference sequence). The CDR3 loop reads CASSLSIGLAGEPRVNEQFF. CDR3 bases: TGTGCCAGCAGTTTATCGATCGGACTAGCGGGAGAGCCACGGGTCAATGAGCAGTTCTTC.

This clone has a handful of counts. The chain joins TRBV18 to TRBJ2-1; D not resolved. V shed 0 bases and J shed 10 bases, with 13 bases lying between them. Looked up from germline, CDR1 is KGHSH and CDR2 is LQKENI. The CDR3 sequence is 14 residues long. The CDR3 is CASSPPSDNEEQFF. The CDR3 nucleotides are TGTGCCAGCTCACCACCCAGTGACAATGAGGAGCAGTTCTTC.

This rearrangement joins TRBV6-5 to TRBJ2-1; 9 nucleotides agree with TRBD1. CDR1 is MNHEY and CDR2 is SVGAGI in the germline V gene. This CDR3 has 16 residues. The J segment lost 6 bases and the V segment lost 3 bases, leaving 9 bases of the junction unmatched. The CDR3 sequence is CASSYAGTGNSNEQFF. As DNA, the CDR3 is TGTGCCAGCAGTTATGCCGGGACAGGGAATTCCAATGAGCAGTTCTTC.

This chain joins TRBV29-1 and TRBJ1-5; TRBD1 matches 8 bases. Germline CDR1 SQVTM, CDR2 ANQGSEA. V shed 4 bases and J 5 bases; nucleotides not matched to a gene: 13. CDR3 size: 16 residues. CDR3 amino acids: CSVGGVGGTGDQPQHF. In DNA form, the CDR3 reads TGCAGCGTTGGGGGGGTGGGGGGGACAGGAGATCAGCCCCAGCATTTT. The whole variable domain, remainder taken from reference TRBV29-1 and TRBJ1-5, is SAVISQKPSRDICQRGTSLTIQCQVDSQVTMMFWYRQQPGQSLTLIATANQGSEATYESGFVIDKFPISRPNLTFSTLTVSNMSPEDSSIYLCSVGGVGGTGDQPQHFGDGTRLSIL.

The gene calls are TRBV7-8 and TRBJ2-1; D is perhaps TRBD2 (6 bases). The CDR3 consists of 17 residues. Germline assignment: CDR1 SGHVS and CDR2 FQNEAQ. V was trimmed by 4 bases and J by 3 bases, leaving 19 bases between them. The CDR3 loop is CASSWGDSGGNYNEQFF. CDR3 nucleotide sequence: TGTGCCAGCAGCTGGGGGGATAGCGGAGGCAACTACAATGAGCAGTTCTTC.

The V and J genes are TRBV27 and TRBJ2-1; 9 bases agree with TRBD2. V lost 3 bases to trimming and J lost 5 bases; unmatched junction nucleotides: 5. Germline CDR1 MNHEY, CDR2 SMNVEV (reference sequence). The CDR3 consists of 15 residues. The CDR3 coding sequence is TGTGCCAGCAGTTTCCTAGCGGGGTTGGACAATGAGCAGTTCTTC. This translates into CASSFLAGLDNEQFF.

This clone was counted a few times. The chain joins TRBV6-1 to TRBJ1-5, with D maybe TRBD1 (5 bases). Trimming removed 0 bases from V and 2 bases from J, with 17 bases in between. The germline V gene has CDR1 MNHNS and CDR2 SASEGT. This CDR3 comprises 18 residues. The CDR3 nucleotides read TGTGCCAGCAGTGAAGCGGGAGGGACTGGCTTGGGCAATCAGCCCCAGCATTTT. Residues: CASSEAGGTGLGNQPQHF.

The J gene is TRBJ2-5, the V gene TRBV30; TRBD1 is a possible D gene (6 bases). Trimming pared 3 bases from V and 3 bases from J, leaving 23 bases between. Germline V gene data show CDR1 as GTSNPN and CDR2 as SVGIG (reference sequence). This CDR3 has 17 amino acids. CDR3 bases: TGTGCCTGGAGCTGGGTGGGTGGGACACCCTCAGAAGAGACCCAGTACTTC. Amino acid sequence: CAWSWVGGTPSEETQYF.

The chain has TRBV2 and TRBJ2-7; D unclear. The germline V gene encodes CDR1 SNHLY and CDR2 FYNNEI. The CDR3 length is 12 residues. V lost 5 bases, J lost 1 base, and 6 bases lay in between. The CDR3 DNA reads TGTGCCAGCAGTTATACTTCCTACGAGCAGTACTTC. Residues: CASSYTSYEQYF. Together with reference TRBV2 and TRBJ2-7, the CDR3 gives the full variable domain: EPEVTQTPSHQVTQMGQEVILRCVPISNHLYFYWYRQILGQKVEFLVSFYNNEISEKSEIFDDQFSVERPDGSNFTLKIRSTKLEDSAMYFCASSYTSYEQYFGPGTRLTVT.

The chain carries TRBV6-5 and TRBJ2-1; D might be TRBD1 (6 bases). The CDR3 spans 15 residues. V was trimmed by 8 bases and J by 3 bases, leaving 17 bases between them. Per germline, CDR1 MNHEY and CDR2 SVGAGI. This CDR3 reads CASGKTGEFYNEQFF. The CDR3 nucleotides are TGTGCCAGCGGTAAGACAGGAGAGTTCTACAATGAGCAGTTCTTC.

This rearrangement joins TRBV5-1 to TRBJ1-1; weak D call: TRBD1 (5 bases). V lost 0 bases and J lost 1, with 16 bases in between. Germline lookup yields CDR1 SGHRS and CDR2 YFSETQ. This CDR3 contains 17 residues. The CDR3 loop is CASSLAPAGRGNTEAFF. The DNA of the CDR3 is TGCGCCAGCAGCTTGGCGCCGGCAGGGAGGGGGAACACTGAAGCTTTCTTT.

The chain is built from TRBV19 and TRBJ2-7; 9 bases fit TRBD2. Trimming took 1 base from V and 2 from J; bases not matched to a gene: 3. Germline V lookup: CDR1 LNHDA, CDR2 SQIVND (reference sequence). The CDR3 is made up of 15 amino acids. CDR3 coding DNA: TGTGCCAGTAGTATAGCTCTAGCGGGGCCCTACGAGCAGTACTTC. Amino acids: CASSIALAGPYEQYF.

This rearrangement joins TRBV2 to TRBJ2-6; TRBD1 matches 9 bases. Germline V gene sequence: CDR1 SNHLY, CDR2 FYNNEI. V gave up 9 bases and J gave up 0 bases; unmatched junction bases: 9. This CDR3 comprises 17 residues. CDR3 residues: CARRRDRATSGANVLTF. The CDR3 DNA is TGTGCCAGACGGAGGGACAGGGCGACCTCTGGGGCCAACGTCCTGACTTTC.

The chain carries TRBV9 and TRBJ2-3; maybe TRBD2 (6 bases). This CDR3 has 15 amino acids. The V gene lost 0 bases and the J gene lost 2 bases, with 10 bases spanning the gap. The germline gives CDR1 SGDLS, CDR2 YYNGEE. The CDR3 DNA follows: TGTGCCAGCAGCGTAGGGTCGGGACTCACAGATACGCAGTATTTT. Its protein is CASSVGSGLTDTQYF.

V is TRBV5-1 and J is TRBJ1-4; D is undetermined. The CDR3 is 12 residues long. Looked up from germline, CDR1 is SGHRS and CDR2 is YFSETQ. Trimming removed 4 bases at V and 4 bases at J, with 5 bases between. CDR3 loop: CASSGSNEKLFF. The DNA for the CDR3 is TGCGCCAGCAGCGGGAGTAATGAAAAACTGTTTTTT. Looking up the rest from reference TRBV5-1 and TRBJ1-4 gives the full variable domain: KAGVTQTPRYLIKTRGQQVTLSCSPISGHRSVSWYQQTPGQGLQFLFEYFSETQRNKGNFPGRFSGRQFSNSRSEMNVSTLELGDSALYLCASSGSNEKLFFGSGTQLSVL.

This chain uses TRBV6-5 with TRBJ2-3; D gene uncertain. The CDR3 loop spans 15 amino acids. Trimming removed 0 bases at V and 0 bases at J, with 7 bases between. Germline CDR1 MNHEY, CDR2 SVGAGI. The DNA for the CDR3 is TGTGCCAGCAGTTACTCTGCGGTGAGCACAGATACGCAGTATTTT. Its protein is CASSYSAVSTDTQYF.

The chain joins TRBV7-2 to TRBJ2-7, with D possibly matching TRBD2 (7 bases). This CDR3 has 15 amino acids. Germline lookup yields CDR1 SGHTA and CDR2 FQGNSA. V lost 6 bases to trimming and J lost 6 bases, with 21 bases between them. The CDR3 loop is CASSTLGGRLSEQYF. The CDR3 DNA follows: TGTGCCAGCAGTACCTTGGGGGGGCGCTTGAGCGAGCAGTACTTC.